This T cell receptor beta chain emerged from a study of cytomegalovirus exposure and HLA in healthy donors. In the study overall: Some 80 million unique TCRs from HLA-typed donors were held in an early data release. Findings and limits, study-wide: One variant, a missense change in DCLRE1C, was linked in a later analysis to TCR beta V- and J-gene trimming. The study designated 150 to 200 TCR beta chains cytomegalovirus-associated. Roughly even sequencing depth across donors was the assumption behind the presence/absence analyses.

The CDR3 totals 15 residues. Germline V gene sequence: CDR1 SGHNT, CDR2 YYREEE (reference sequence). V dropped 0 bases and J dropped 10; count of bases not matched to a gene: 8. Use of 60 Vbeta and 13 Jbeta primers characterized the PCR. Clones were sequenced by immunoSEQ multiplex PCR, and TCRdb holds only the in-frame ones, with some missing. The table lists about 120,000 clones, over 60% of them singletons, with around 15% in the top ten. Concerning this clone: Its antigen is undetermined.

The source material was PBMCs. The chain recombines TRBV5-4 with TRBJ2-1, with 9 bases lining up with TRBD1. This receptor was obtained from a young man in good health and CMV-seropositive. The CDR3 region has the DNA TGTGCCAGCAGCTTGGATTTCGGGACAGGGCACGAGCAGTTCTTC. Protein product: CASSLDFGTGHEQFF.